The entry below describes one T cell receptor beta chain. No antigen is known for it. The CDR3 runs 15 residues. V lost 5 bases and J lost 2; bases outside the gene matches: 5. Germline lookup yields CDR1 PRHDT and CDR2 FYEKMQ (reference sequence). This specimen belongs to a study of cytomegalovirus exposure and HLA in healthy donors. Study-level points and caveats: A subsequent analysis found that TCR clusters from the first cohort also tended to co-occur in the 120 or so validation repertoires, with roughly 95% of cluster scores above 0. Investigators reported fewer than 200 TCR beta chains as tied to cytomegalovirus.

Using immunoSEQ multiplex PCR, the repertoire was profiled, and TCRdb retains in-frame clones only, with some absent. The table lists approximately 170,000 clones, about 85% of them singletons. The V call is TRBV13, the J call TRBJ2-3; the match to TRBD2 covers 9 bases. The sample comprised PBMCs. The sequence was obtained from a man between 18 and 35 years old in good health and CMV-seropositive. The CDR3 sequence: CASSLRGGPTDTQYF. The CDR3 nucleotides are TGTGCCAGCAGCCTGCGGGGGGGGCCCACAGATACGCAGTATTTT. Using reference TRBV13 and TRBJ2-3 for the parts outside the CDR3, the full variable domain is AAGVIQSPRHLIKEKRETATLKCYPIPRHDTVYWYQQGPGQDPQFLISFYEKMQSDKGSIPDRFSAQQFSDYHSELNMSSLELGDSALYFCASSLRGGPTDTQYFGPGTRLTVL.